The 6 T cell receptor beta chains listed next were all sequenced from one sample in a study of cytomegalovirus exposure and HLA in healthy donors. PCR involved 60 Vbeta and 13 Jbeta primers. The protocol was immunoSEQ multiplex PCR, while the TCRdb copy is restricted to in-frame clones and leaves out a portion. In the table there are about 120,000 clones, 65% to 85% of which are singletons. Sample: PBMCs. All receptors come from a man aged 45-60 years in good health and CMV-seropositive.

The genes are TRBV29-1 and TRBJ2-5, with a tentative D call TRBD2 (6 bases). Germline V gene sequence: CDR1 SQVTM, CDR2 ANQGSEA. V was pared by 6 bases and J by 4 bases, with 15 bases between. There are 13 residues in the CDR3. DNA for the CDR3: TGCAGCGTCGGAGGGACCTCCGGAGAGACCCAGTACTTC. The encoded protein is CSVGGTSGETQYF.

The chain uses TRBV10-3 and TRBJ1-2; TRBD1 matches 8 bases. Germline V CDR1 and CDR2: ENHRY, SYGVKD. Germline trimming cut 7 bases from V and 2 bases from J; bases unmatched to any gene: 12. This CDR3 is built from 16 residues. CDR3 residues: CAIKDGQGARNYGYTF. The CDR3 DNA is TGTGCCATCAAAGATGGGCAGGGGGCCAGAAACTATGGCTACACCTTC.

This clone was counted once. The chain uses TRBV4-1 and TRBJ2-1, with TRBD1 identical over 7 bases. The CDR3 has 17 amino acids. Germline CDR1 reads MGHRA; CDR2 reads YSYEKL. Unmatched junction bases numbered 8, after V lost 0 bases and J lost 3 bases. The chain's CDR3 is CASSQDVETGNYNEQFF. CDR3 coding DNA: TGCGCCAGCAGCCAAGATGTCGAGACAGGGAACTACAATGAGCAGTTCTTC.

The rearrangement links TRBV16 to TRBJ1-2; TRBD1 might be the D (6 bases). Trimming removed 0 bases at V and 4 bases at J, with 18 bases between. Germline loops: CDR1 KGHSY, CDR2 FQNENV. The CDR3 length is 17 residues. The DNA of the CDR3 is TGTGCCAGCAGCCAATCCTCCCTGGGGGCGGAGGCCTATGGCTACACCTTC. Its translation is CASSQSSLGAEAYGYTF. Full variable domain (rest looked up from reference TRBV16 and TRBJ1-2): GEEVAQTPKHLVRGEGQKAKLYCAPIKGHSYVFWYQQVLKNEFKFLISFQNENVFDETGMPKERFSAKCLPNSPCSLEIQATKLEDSAVYFCASSQSSLGAEAYGYTFGSGTRLTVV.

This chain links TRBV11-3 with TRBJ2-5; the match to TRBD2 covers 7 bases. The DNA end is a closer match to TRBJ2-7, so the J assignment may be wrong. The CDR3 length is 14 residues. CDR1 and CDR2 (germline): SGHNT, YENEEA. The CDR3 DNA reads TGTGCCAGCAGCGTTACTAGCGAGGCCGGCGAGCAGTACTTC. Protein: CASSVTSEAGEQYF.

This chain links TRBV15 with TRBJ2-2, with a possible D match to TRBD1 (6 bases). The CDR3 length is 14 residues. Germline assignment: CDR1 LNHNV and CDR2 YYDKDF (reference sequence). V dropped 4 bases and J dropped 5 bases, with 11 bases sitting between them. CDR3 residues: CATSTGDGTGELFF. CDR3 DNA sequence: TGTGCCACCAGCACAGGGGACGGTACCGGGGAGCTGTTTTTT.